This T cell receptor beta chain comes out of a study of blood T cell repertoires in COVID-19. This clone was seen once. Clones were sequenced by immunoSEQ multiplex PCR, and TCRdb holds only the in-frame ones, with some missing. The top ten hold roughly 15% of the sample, which has tens of thousands of clones, more than 75% seen once. Trimming cost V 3 bases and J 1 base, with 9 bases left between them. This CDR3 has 14 amino acids. Germline V gives CDR1 SNHLY, CDR2 FYNNEI. The rearrangement links TRBV2 to TRBJ1-1, with a weak D call TRBD1 (6 bases). The sample consisted of peripheral blood. This TCR was sampled from a woman aged 70-85 years with acute or convalescent COVID-19. For the CDR3, the DNA is TGTGCCAGCAGTGAGATAGGGGGGAACACTGAAGCTTTCTTT. Translation gives CASSEIGGNTEAFF. Drawing the rest from reference TRBV2 and TRBJ1-1, the complete variable domain is EPEVTQTPSHQVTQMGQEVILRCVPISNHLYFYWYRQILGQKVEFLVSFYNNEISEKSEIFDDQFSVERPDGSNFTLKIRSTKLEDSAMYFCASSEIGGNTEAFFGQGTRLTVV.